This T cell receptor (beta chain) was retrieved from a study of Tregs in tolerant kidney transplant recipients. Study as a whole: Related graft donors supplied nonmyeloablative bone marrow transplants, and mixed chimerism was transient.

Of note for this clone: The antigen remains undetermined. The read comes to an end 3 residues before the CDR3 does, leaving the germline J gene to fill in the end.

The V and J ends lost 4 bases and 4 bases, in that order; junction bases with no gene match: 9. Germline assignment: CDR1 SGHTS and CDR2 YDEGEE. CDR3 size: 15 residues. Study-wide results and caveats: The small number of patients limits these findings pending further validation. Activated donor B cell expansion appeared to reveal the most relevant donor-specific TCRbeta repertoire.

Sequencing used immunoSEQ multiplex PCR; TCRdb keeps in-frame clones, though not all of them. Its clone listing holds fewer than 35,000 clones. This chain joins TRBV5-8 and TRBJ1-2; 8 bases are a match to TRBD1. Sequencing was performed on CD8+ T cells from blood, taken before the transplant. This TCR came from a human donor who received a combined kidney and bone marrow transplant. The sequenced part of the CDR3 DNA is TGTGCCAGCAGCCCTCCGACAGGGGTTGCCTATGGC. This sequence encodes CASSPPTGVAYG. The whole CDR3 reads CASSPPTGVAYGYTF.